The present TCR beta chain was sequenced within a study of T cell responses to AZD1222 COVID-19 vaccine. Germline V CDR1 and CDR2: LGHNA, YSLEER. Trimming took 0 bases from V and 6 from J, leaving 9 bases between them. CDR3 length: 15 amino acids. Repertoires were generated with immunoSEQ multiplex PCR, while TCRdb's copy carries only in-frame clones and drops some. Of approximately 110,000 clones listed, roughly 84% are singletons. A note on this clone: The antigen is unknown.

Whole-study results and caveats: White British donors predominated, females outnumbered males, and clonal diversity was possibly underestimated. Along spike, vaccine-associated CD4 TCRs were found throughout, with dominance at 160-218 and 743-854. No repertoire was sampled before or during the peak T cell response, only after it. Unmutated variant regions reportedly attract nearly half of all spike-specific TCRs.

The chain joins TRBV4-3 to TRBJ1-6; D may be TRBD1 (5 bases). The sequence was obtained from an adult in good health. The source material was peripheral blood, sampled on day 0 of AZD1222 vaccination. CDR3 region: CASSQDGAINSPLHF. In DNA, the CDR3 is TGCGCCAGCAGCCAAGATGGGGCCATTAATTCACCCCTCCACTTT.